This is a list of T cell receptor beta chains from one sample in a study of shared clonotypes between healthy human individuals. Method: immunoSEQ multiplex PCR; TCRdb's copy keeps in-frame clones and lacks some. The sample lists about 980,000 clones, around 80% occurring once. The source material was memory CD4+ T cells sorted from blood. The receptors were sampled from a man aged 18 to 29 in good health. Each CDR3 is given with its conserved first and last residue. The order of the fields is V gene, D gene, clone size, J gene, CDR3 protein, CDR3 DNA. The D gene is left open where the match is weak. Rows give clone size only sometimes, using once, few, many, or a class for an expanded clone.

>TRBV30|TRBD2|-|TRBJ2-4
CAWTSGGINIQYF
TGTGCCTGGACTAGCGGGGGTATAAACATTCAGTACTTC
>TRBV6-6|TRBD1|-|TRBJ1-6
CASSYIGTGDSPLHF
TGTGCCAGCAGTTACATAGGGACAGGGGATTCACCCCTCCACTTT
>TRBV5-1|TRBD2|-|TRBJ2-2
CASKGLAVNTGELFF
TGCGCCAGCAAGGGACTAGCGGTGAACACCGGGGAGCTGTTTTTT
>TRBV9|TRBD1|-|TRBJ1-6
CASGAGGGLPLHF
TGTGCCAGCGGCGCAGGGGGGGGTTTACCCCTCCACTTT
>TRBV11-1|-|-|TRBJ2-2
CASSSRLGTGELFF
TGTGCCAGCAGCTCTCGCTTAGGAACCGGGGAGCTGTTTTTT
>TRBV7-8|-|-|TRBJ1-6
CASSLAFAGSPLHF
TGTGCCAGCAGCTTAGCGTTTGCGGGGTCACCCCTCCACTTT
>TRBV19|-|-|TRBJ1-5
CASSDGREKPQHF
TGTGCCAGTAGTGATGGGAGGGAAAAGCCCCAGCATTTT
>TRBV30|-|-|TRBJ2-6
CAWSVTAGANVLTF
TGTGCCTGGAGTGTAACTGCTGGGGCCAACGTCCTGACTTTC
>TRBV2|-|-|TRBJ1-5
CASSQDSNQPQHF
TGTGCCAGCAGCCAAGACAGCAATCAGCCCCAGCATTTT
>TRBV11-2|-|-|TRBJ2-3
CASSPVRTTGPDTQYF
TGTGCCAGCAGCCCCGTTAGAACTACGGGACCAGATACGCAGTATTTT
>TRBV10-2|TRBD2|-|TRBJ2-3
CASSRAGLDYTDTQYF
TGCGCCAGCAGTAGGGCCGGACTAGATTACACAGATACGCAGTATTTT
>TRBV30|-|-|TRBJ1-2
CAWSVRDGYTF
TGTGCCTGGAGTGTCAGGGATGGCTACACCTTC
>TRBV4-1|-|-|TRBJ1-2
CASSQDPGEGQIYGYTF
TGCGCCAGCAGCCAAGACCCAGGGGAAGGCCAGATCTATGGCTACACCTTC
>TRBV18|-|-|TRBJ2-1
CASSPPAAISYNEQFF
TGTGCCAGCTCACCTCCCGCGGCGATCTCCTACAATGAGCAGTTCTTC
>TRBV27|-|-|TRBJ2-7
CASSLSAWAGDTYEQYF
TGTGCCAGCAGTTTATCAGCTTGGGCAGGGGACACCTACGAGCAGTACTTC
>TRBV5-1|TRBD1|-|TRBJ2-2
CASSLQGAESGELFF
TGCGCCAGCAGCCTCCAGGGGGCTGAGTCCGGGGAGCTGTTTTTT
>TRBV18|-|-|TRBJ1-1
CASSPGGNTEAFF
TGTGCCAGCTCACCCGGGGGGAACACTGAAGCTTTCTTT
>TRBV5-1|TRBD1|few|TRBJ1-3
CASSSGQGGSLTGNTIYF
TGCGCCAGCAGCTCCGGACAGGGGGGCTCCTTGACTGGAAACACCATATATTTT
>TRBV2|-|-|TRBJ2-1
CASGRSGSEQFF
TGTGCCAGCGGACGGAGCGGAAGTGAGCAGTTCTTC
>TRBV28|TRBD2|-|TRBJ2-7
CASSLTSGGSYEQYF
TGTGCCAGCAGTTTAACTAGCGGGGGATCCTACGAGCAGTACTTC
>TRBV7-9|-|-|TRBJ1-1
CASSAPASTEAFF
TGTGCCAGCAGCGCTCCTGCGTCCACTGAAGCTTTCTTT
>TRBV11-2|-|-|TRBJ1-6
CASSFTAGSSYNSPLHF
TGTGCCAGCAGCTTTACCGCCGGAAGCTCCTATAATTCACCCCTCCACTTT
>TRBV6-1|-|-|TRBJ1-2
CASSESGRGYTF
TGTGCCAGCAGTGAATCAGGGCGCGGCTACACCTTC
>TRBV9|-|-|TRBJ1-1
CASSVDAGTEAFF
TGTGCCAGCAGCGTAGACGCCGGCACCGAAGCTTTCTTT
>TRBV6-1|-|-|TRBJ2-7
CASSRSSYEQYF
TGTGCCAGCAGCCGAAGCTCCTACGAGCAGTACTTC
>TRBV7-6|TRBD1|-|TRBJ2-7
CASSPMAGTGASYEQYF
TGTGCCAGCAGCCCCATGGCGGGGACAGGTGCCTCCTACGAGCAGTACTTC
>TRBV2|-|-|TRBJ1-2
CASSEENFALGYGYTF
TGTGCCAGCAGTGAGGAAAACTTCGCACTGGGCTATGGCTACACCTTC
>TRBV9|TRBD1|few|TRBJ2-5
CASSVGQGKETQYF
TGTGCCAGCAGCGTAGGACAGGGGAAAGAGACCCAGTACTTC
>TRBV19|TRBD2|once|TRBJ2-5
CASSHLGLAGQETQYF
TGTGCCAGTAGCCACTTAGGACTAGCGGGCCAAGAGACCCAGTACTTC
>TRBV5-4|TRBD2|-|TRBJ2-5
CASSYPSGGFQETQYF
TGTGCCAGCAGTTACCCTAGCGGGGGATTCCAAGAGACCCAGTACTTC
>TRBV30|TRBD2|-|TRBJ2-1
CAWSGQRGHNEQFF
TGTGCCTGGAGTGGCCAGCGGGGACACAATGAGCAGTTCTTC
>TRBV28|-|-|TRBJ1-5
CASSLKGVKSSNQPQHF
TGTGCCAGCAGTTTGAAGGGGGTCAAATCTAGCAATCAGCCCCAGCATTTT
>TRBV5-1|-|-|TRBJ1-6
CASSLLPFTSSYNSPLHF
TGCGCCAGCAGCTTGCTCCCTTTCACGAGCTCCTATAATTCACCCCTCCACTTT
>TRBV19|-|-|TRBJ1-3
CASNGAGNTIYF
TGTGCCAGTAATGGAGCCGGAAACACCATATATTTT
>TRBV4-2|-|-|TRBJ1-5
CASSQDDRSYSNQPQHF
TGTGCCAGCAGCCAAGATGACAGGTCCTATAGCAATCAGCCCCAGCATTTT
>TRBV30|TRBD1|-|TRBJ1-6
CAWSKGQDNSPLHF
TGTGCCTGGAGCAAGGGACAGGATAATTCACCCCTCCACTTT
>TRBV27|-|-|TRBJ2-6
CASSLLASGANVLTF
TGTGCCAGCAGTTTATTGGCTTCTGGGGCCAACGTCCTGACTTTC
>TRBV30|-|-|TRBJ1-3
CAWSVGRGNTIYF
TGTGCCTGGAGTGTGGGGAGGGGAAACACCATATATTTT
>TRBV4-3|-|-|TRBJ1-2
CASSPFRDGFYGYTF
TGCGCCAGCAGCCCATTTAGAGACGGATTCTATGGCTACACCTTC
>TRBV9|TRBD2|-|TRBJ2-3
CASSVLAGGPTDTQYF
TGTGCCAGCAGCGTACTAGCGGGGGGTCCCACAGATACGCAGTATTTT
>TRBV2|-|few|TRBJ1-5
CASRELSNQPQHF
TGTGCCAGCAGAGAGCTCAGCAATCAGCCCCAGCATTTT
>TRBV14|-|-|TRBJ2-7
CASSVSSSYEQYF
TGTGCCAGCAGCGTCAGCAGCTCCTACGAGCAGTACTTC
>TRBV14|TRBD1|-|TRBJ2-3
CASSQDTGVPTDTQYF
TGTGCCAGCAGCCAAGACACAGGGGTCCCCACAGATACGCAGTATTTT
>TRBV5-1|-|-|TRBJ1-1
CASSLGNMNTEAFF
TGCGCCAGCAGCTTGGGAAACATGAACACTGAAGCTTTCTTT
>TRBV5-4|TRBD1|-|TRBJ2-5
CASSLPTGGKTQYF
TGTGCCAGCAGCTTGCCGACAGGGGGCAAGACCCAGTACTTC
>TRBV2|TRBD1|few|TRBJ1-1
CASSEYGTGDTEAFF
TGTGCCAGCAGTGAATATGGGACAGGGGACACTGAAGCTTTCTTT
>TRBV5-1|TRBD2|once|TRBJ2-1
CASSASGTSVSRRFF
TGCGCCAGCAGCGCATCCGGGACTAGCGTCTCAAGGCGGTTCTTC
>TRBV10-3|-|-|TRBJ1-3
CAIGMMRGGNTIYF
TGTGCCATCGGAATGATGAGAGGAGGAAACACCATATATTTT
>TRBV2|TRBD2|-|TRBJ2-7
CASTLSLAGSSYEQYF
TGTGCCAGCACGCTTTCCCTAGCGGGGAGCTCCTACGAGCAGTACTTC
>TRBV11-1|-|-|TRBJ2-5
CASSPRTDYLTQYF
TGTGCCAGCAGCCCACGGACAGACTATCTGACCCAGTACTTC
>TRBV10-3|-|-|TRBJ2-7
CAISEASGGGTYEQYF
TGTGCCATCAGTGAGGCCTCGGGGGGCGGGACCTACGAGCAGTACTTC
>TRBV7-2|-|once|TRBJ2-3
CASSLSGRDADTQYF
TGTGCCAGCAGCTTAAGCGGCAGGGACGCAGATACGCAGTATTTT
>TRBV7-2|-|-|TRBJ2-5
CASSLNPVQETQYF
TGTGCCAGCAGCTTAAACCCAGTTCAAGAGACCCAGTACTTC
>TRBV19|TRBD1|-|TRBJ2-7
CASSAGTGQLLTYEQYF
TGTGCCAGTAGTGCCGGGACAGGCCAACTGCTCACCTACGAGCAGTACTTC
>TRBV28|-|-|TRBJ2-6
CASSLVRAGANVLTF
TGTGCCAGCAGTTTGGTTAGGGCCGGGGCCAACGTCCTGACTTTC
>TRBV29-1|-|-|TRBJ2-1
CSEKSSSYNEQFF
TGCAGCGAAAAGTCCAGCTCCTACAATGAGCAGTTCTTC
>TRBV30|-|-|TRBJ1-5
CAWGEVGQPQHF
TGTGCCTGGGGGGAAGTAGGACAGCCCCAGCATTTT
>TRBV9|-|-|TRBJ1-6
CASSGAGNSPLHF
TGTGCCAGCAGCGGAGCAGGAAATTCACCCCTCCACTTT
>TRBV6-6|-|once|TRBJ1-5
CASRANGQNQPQHF
TGTGCCAGCAGGGCCAACGGACAAAATCAGCCCCAGCATTTT